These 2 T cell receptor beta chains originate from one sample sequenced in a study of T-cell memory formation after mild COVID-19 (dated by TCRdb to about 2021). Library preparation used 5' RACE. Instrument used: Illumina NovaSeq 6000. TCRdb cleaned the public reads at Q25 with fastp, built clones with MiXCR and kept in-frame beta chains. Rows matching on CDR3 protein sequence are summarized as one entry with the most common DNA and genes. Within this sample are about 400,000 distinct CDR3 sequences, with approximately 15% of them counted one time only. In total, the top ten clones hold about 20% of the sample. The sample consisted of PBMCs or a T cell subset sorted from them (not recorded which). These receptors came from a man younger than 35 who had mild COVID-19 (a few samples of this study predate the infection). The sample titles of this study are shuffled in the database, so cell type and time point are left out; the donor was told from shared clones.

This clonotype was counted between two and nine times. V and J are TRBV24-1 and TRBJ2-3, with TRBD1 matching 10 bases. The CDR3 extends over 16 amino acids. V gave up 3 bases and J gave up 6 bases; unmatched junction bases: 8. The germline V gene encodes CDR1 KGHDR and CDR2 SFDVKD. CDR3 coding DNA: TGTGCCACCAGTGATCCGGGACAGGGGTTAGCGGATACGCAGTATTTT. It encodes CATSDPGQGLADTQYF.

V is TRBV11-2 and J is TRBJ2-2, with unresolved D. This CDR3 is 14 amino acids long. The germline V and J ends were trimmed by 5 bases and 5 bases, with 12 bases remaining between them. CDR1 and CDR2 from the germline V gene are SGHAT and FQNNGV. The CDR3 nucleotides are TGTGCCAGCAGCCTGACCACGAGGACCGGGGAGCTGTTTTTT. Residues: CASSLTTRTGELFF.